This T cell receptor beta chain was documented in a study of shared clonotypes between healthy human individuals. Study information: CD4 naive and CD4 memory each took three plates per donor, while CD8 naive took two and CD8 memory one.

This table comes from immunoSEQ multiplex PCR, and its TCRdb copy is limited to in-frame clones, with some not included. Here the sample spans around 2.5 million clones, 93% being singletons. Worth noting for this clone: What it binds is unknown.

Donors comprised healthy HIV-negative adults lacking recent acute infections or vaccinations. Study-level results: Sharing across several donors was seen in approximately 5.2% of naive CD4 clonotypes.

CDR1 and CDR2 from the germline V gene are SGHDT and YYEEEE. The CDR3 runs to 14 residues. Trimming pared 3 bases from V and 6 bases from J, leaving 14 bases between. The chain uses TRBV5-6 and TRBJ2-3; D tentatively reads TRBD1 or TRBD2 (5 bases each). The sequence was collected from a man younger than 30 in good health. Some clones in this sample may be carry-over from other donors' samples. The sequenced sample was naive CD4+ T cells from PBMCs. The subset here: CD45RA+ positively selected. This CDR3 is CASSSAPGGDTQYF. CDR3 nucleotide sequence: TGTGCCAGCAGCTCGGCCCCTGGGGGTGATACGCAGTATTTT.